Given below is one T cell receptor beta chain in context. Its antigen is as yet unknown. Assay used: immunoSEQ multiplex PCR; TCRdb lists only in-frame clones, some missing. The sample shows around 30,000 clones, about 79% of them seen only once. This record comes from a study of Tregs in tolerant kidney transplant recipients. Study-level results: Few patients were studied, so findings need validation in larger groups.

Sequencing was done on a sample of Tregs from blood cultured with allogeneic cells. The source of this sequence is a human donor in good health.

The CDR3 nucleotides are TGTGCCTGGAGTAGGTGGGACCGACCTAACTATGGCTACACCTTC. Translated: CAWSRWDRPNYGYTF. V and J are TRBV30 and TRBJ1-2; the D gene is possibly TRBD1 (5 bases). Germline-derived CDR1 and CDR2 are GTSNPN and SVGIG (reference sequence). The V and J ends lost 2 bases and 0 bases respectively, with 13 bases between them. The CDR3 contains 15 residues.